The 6 T cell receptor beta chains below come from one sample, sequenced in a study of T cell clonality in common variable immunodeficiency. Repertoires were generated with immunoSEQ multiplex PCR, while TCRdb's copy carries only in-frame clones and drops some. This sample has about 81,000 clones, each found more than once. The sequenced sample consisted of peripheral blood mononuclear cells. The receptors originated from a person between 18 and 70 years old in good health.

In its sample, this clone was seen many times. Coverage ceases 3 residues before the CDR3 finishes, and the germline J gene fills in the end. The V call is TRBV2, the J call TRBJ2-1; 10 bases line up with TRBD2. After removal of 4 bases from V and 5 bases from J, the junction contained 5 bases not matched to a gene. The CDR3 runs 15 residues. Germline assignment: CDR1 SNHLY and CDR2 FYNNEI. The chain's CDR3 is CASSVGTSADNEQFF. The part of the CDR3 DNA that was read is TGTGCCAGCAGTGTTGGGACTAGCGCTGACAATGAG.

This clone showed up many times. Coverage ceases 3 residues before the CDR3 finishes, and the germline J gene fills in the end. The rearrangement uses TRBV6-1 and TRBJ1-2; a weak D match, TRBD1 (5 bases). This CDR3 has 13 residues. Germline values: CDR1 MNHNS, CDR2 SASEGT. The sequenced part of the CDR3 DNA is TGTGCCAGCAGTGAAAGCAGGGCCGGGAGC. Protein product: CASSESRAGS. The CDR3 in its entirety is CASSESRAGSYTF.

This clone showed up many times. The read gets to within 3 residues of the CDR3 end, and the germline J gene fills in the rest. The chain recombines TRBV18 with TRBJ1-1, with D maybe TRBD1 (6 bases). Looked up from germline, CDR1 is KGHSH and CDR2 is LQKENI. The CDR3 extends over 15 amino acids. Trimming left V 4 bases short and J 4 bases short, with 16 bases between. The CDR3 loop is CASSLRRQDATEAFF. CDR3 bases read: TGTGCCAGCTCACTCAGAAGACAGGACGCCACTGAA.

This clone was seen many times. The read ends 3 residues before the CDR3 terminus; that terminus is restored from the germline J gene. The genes are TRBV7-2 and TRBJ1-2; D is unresolved. V lost 4 bases to trimming and J lost 4 bases, with 16 bases between them. The CDR3 contains 15 residues. Germline V lookup: CDR1 SGHTA, CDR2 FQGNSA. CDR3 bases read: TGTGCCAGCAGCTCAAAAGCTCTAAGCCTCTATGGC. Translating gives CASSSKALSLYG. The whole CDR3 sequence is CASSSKALSLYGYTF.

This clone was picked up many times. Read sequence stops 3 residues before the CDR3 end, and the germline J gene provides the missing end. V usage is TRBV5-4 and J usage is TRBJ2-3; TRBD2 is a possible D gene (5 bases). V lost 5 bases, J lost 0 bases, and 13 bases lay in between. The CDR3 covers 15 residues. CDR1 and CDR2 from the germline V gene are SGHNT and YYREEE (reference sequence). The CDR3 sequence: CASRLRTGSTDTQYF. The sequenced part of the CDR3 DNA is TGTGCCAGCAGGTTGAGGACGGGGAGCACAGATACG.

This clone occurred many times. The CDR3 end falls 3 residues outside the read, so it is completed with the germline J gene. V gene TRBV7-6 combines with J gene TRBJ2-5; no reliable D call. Germline values: CDR1 SGHVS, CDR2 FNYEAQ. The CDR3 covers 14 residues. V lost 1 base to trimming and J lost 1 base, with 7 bases between them. CDR3 amino acids: CASSLDRVQETQYF. Partial CDR3 DNA: TGTGCCAGCAGCTTAGACCGGGTCCAAGAGACC.